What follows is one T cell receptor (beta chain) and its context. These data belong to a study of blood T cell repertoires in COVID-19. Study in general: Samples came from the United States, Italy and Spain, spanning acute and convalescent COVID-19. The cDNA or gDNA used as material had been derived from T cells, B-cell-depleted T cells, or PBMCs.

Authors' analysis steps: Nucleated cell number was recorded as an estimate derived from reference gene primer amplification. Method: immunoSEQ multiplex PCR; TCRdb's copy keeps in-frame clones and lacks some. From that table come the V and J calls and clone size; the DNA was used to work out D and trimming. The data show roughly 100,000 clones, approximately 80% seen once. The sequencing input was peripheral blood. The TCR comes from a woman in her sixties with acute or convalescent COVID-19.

The CDR3 nucleotides are TGCAGCGTGCTAGCGGGAGGCAGCACAGATACGCAGTATTTT. Protein product: CSVLAGGSTDTQYF. The chain joins TRBV29-1 to TRBJ2-3; TRBD2 agrees at 11 bases. The CDR3 is made up of 14 amino acids. Germline-derived CDR1 and CDR2 are SQVTM and ANQGSEA. After removal of 6 bases from V and 0 bases from J, the junction contained 2 bases not matched to a gene.